The 18 T cell receptor beta chains presented below share a single source sample, sequenced in a study of shared clonotypes between healthy human individuals. Profiled with immunoSEQ multiplex PCR; TCRdb holds only in-frame clones, not every one. This sample has about 1,500,000 clones; around 97% occur once, and the top ten carry approximately 1.1%. Specimen: naive CD4+ T cells sorted from blood. Documented subset: CD45RA+ positively selected. Receptors originate from a man in his thirties or forties in good health.

This clone has only one observation. The chain recombines TRBV15 with TRBJ2-3; 7 bases line up with TRBD2. Germline assignment: CDR1 LNHNV and CDR2 YYDKDF (reference sequence). The CDR3 consists of 13 residues. J was trimmed by 5 bases and V by 8 bases; bases with no gene match: 7. The CDR3 DNA reads TGTGCCACCTCTTTGCGGGAGAGAGATACGCAGTATTTT. The encoded protein is CATSLRERDTQYF.

This clone was detected once. V and J are TRBV7-9 and TRBJ2-2; 9 positions agree with TRBD2. The trim removed 5 bases at V and 7 bases at J, leaving 5 bases unmatched. This CDR3 has 14 amino acids. Germline CDR1 is SEHNR and CDR2 is FQNEAQ (reference sequence). CDR3 nucleotide sequence: TGTGCCAGCAGCGCGGGAGGGCCCGGCGGGGAGCTGTTTTTT. Encoded protein: CASSAGGPGGELFF.

As regards this clone: Other DNA sequences in the same sample also yield this CDR3. The rearrangement uses TRBV5-1 and TRBJ1-1, with a possible D match to TRBD1 (5 bases). Germline CDR1 is SGHRS and CDR2 is YFSETQ. The V gene lost 0 bases and the J gene lost 1 base, with 7 bases spanning the gap. The CDR3 spans 14 residues. The CDR3 is CASSLGRGNTEAFF. The CDR3 coding sequence is TGCGCCAGCAGCTTGGGAAGGGGGAACACTGAAGCTTTCTTT. The full variable domain, completed using reference TRBV5-1 and TRBJ1-1, is KAGVTQTPRYLIKTRGQQVTLSCSPISGHRSVSWYQQTPGQGLQFLFEYFSETQRNKGNFPGRFSGRQFSNSRSEMNVSTLELGDSALYLCASSLGRGNTEAFFGQGTRLTVV.

The rearrangement links TRBV5-1 to TRBJ2-3, with 8 bases fitting TRBD1. The CDR3 consists of 17 residues. Germline assignment: CDR1 SGHRS and CDR2 YFSETQ. The V segment lost 4 bases and the J segment 0 bases; nucleotides outside the gene matches: 10. Here the CDR3 reads CASSAPGQVLSTDTQYF. In DNA form, the CDR3 reads TGCGCCAGCAGCGCTCCGGGACAGGTACTTAGCACAGATACGCAGTATTTT.

The genes are TRBV18 and TRBJ1-4; D not certain. The CDR3 has 18 residues. V was trimmed by 2 bases and J by 0 bases, leaving 16 bases between them. The germline gives CDR1 KGHSH, CDR2 LQKENI. The CDR3 sequence: CASSPLSGGISTNEKLFF. The CDR3 DNA reads TGTGCCAGCTCACCATTGAGCGGCGGAATTTCAACTAATGAAAAACTGTTTTTT.

In its sample, this clone was seen once. The rearrangement uses TRBV4-3 and TRBJ2-7, with TRBD1 identical over 10 bases. This CDR3 is built from 14 residues. V trimming: 4 bases; J trimming: 5 bases; junction bases outside the gene matches: 5. Germline-derived CDR1 and CDR2 are LGHNA and YSLEER. The CDR3 DNA sequence: TGCGCCAGCAGCCCGACAGGGGGCGGCGACGAGCAGTACTTC. Residues: CASSPTGGGDEQYF.

This clone was observed once. The V gene is TRBV10-2, the J gene TRBJ1-2, with 9 bases identical to TRBD1. The V gene end was trimmed by 0 bases and the J gene end by 4 bases; junction bases not matched to a gene: 9. This CDR3 is built from 17 residues. Germline-derived CDR1 and CDR2 are WSHSY and SAAADI. The CDR3 spells CASSESLRQGVVYGYTF. The CDR3 nucleotides are TGCGCCAGCAGTGAGTCCCTAAGACAGGGGGTTGTCTATGGCTACACCTTC.

This clone occurred once. This chain uses TRBV6-5 with TRBJ1-3; perhaps TRBD1 as D (5 bases). CDR3 size: 14 residues. Germline CDR1 and CDR2: MNHEY and SVGAGI. V lost 10 bases, J lost 4 bases, and 17 bases lay in between. Here the CDR3 DNA reads TGTGCCACCCAGTTAATGGAGGGGGGAAACACCATATATTTT. Residues: CATQLMEGGNTIYF.

The chain is built from TRBV5-1 and TRBJ2-1, with 12 bases lining up with TRBD2. Germline CDR1 and CDR2: SGHRS and YFSETQ. The trim removed 4 bases at V and 4 bases at J, leaving 9 bases unmatched. The CDR3 covers 17 residues. This CDR3 reads CASSLTAGLAGYNEQFF. The CDR3 nucleotides are TGCGCCAGCAGCCTCACGGCTGGACTAGCGGGATACAATGAGCAGTTCTTC. The full variable domain, rest sourced from reference TRBV5-1 and TRBJ2-1, is KAGVTQTPRYLIKTRGQQVTLSCSPISGHRSVSWYQQTPGQGLQFLFEYFSETQRNKGNFPGRFSGRQFSNSRSEMNVSTLELGDSALYLCASSLTAGLAGYNEQFFGPGTRLTVL.

The rearrangement joins TRBV5-1 to TRBJ2-1; D is ambiguous. Germline values: CDR1 SGHRS, CDR2 YFSETQ. This CDR3 comprises 13 residues. V gave up 4 bases and J gave up 9 bases, with 14 bases separating them. CDR3 amino acids: CASSQTRSSEQFF. The DNA for the CDR3 is TGCGCCAGCAGCCAAACTCGAAGCAGTGAGCAGTTCTTC.

J is TRBJ2-1 and V is TRBV7-9; the match to TRBD2 covers 7 bases. The germline V gene has CDR1 SEHNR and CDR2 FQNEAQ (reference sequence). This CDR3 is built from 15 residues. Trimming cost V 2 bases and J 6 bases; bases outside gene matches: 7. DNA for the CDR3: TGTGCCAGCAGCTTACAACTAGCGCTCGGCAATGAGCAGTTCTTC. This gives the protein CASSLQLALGNEQFF. Variable domain in full (rest from reference TRBV7-9 and TRBJ2-1): DTGVSQNPRHKITKRGQNVTFRCDPISEHNRLYWYRQTLGQGPEFLTYFQNEAQLEKSRLLSDRFSAERPKGSFSTLEIQRTEQGDSAMYLCASSLQLALGNEQFFGPGTRLTVL.

The chain links TRBV5-4 to TRBJ2-1, with TRBD1 matching over 10 bases. CDR3 length: 15 amino acids. Germline CDR1 SGHNT, CDR2 YYREEE (reference sequence). V shed 4 bases and J 4 bases; nucleotides not matched to a gene: 5. CDR3 residues: CASSAGQGIYNEQFF. The CDR3, as DNA: TGTGCCAGCAGCGCGGGACAGGGGATTTACAATGAGCAGTTCTTC.

This chain joins TRBV12-2 and TRBJ2-5; TRBD1 reflects the table's D call only, with no check against the DNA. TRBV12-2 is classified as a pseudogene. The CDR3 sequence is 16 residues long. CDR3 nucleotide sequence: TGTGCAAGTCGCTTTCTAACAGGGGGCATGCAAGAGACCCAGTACTTC. The encoded protein is CASRFLTGGMQETQYF.

The chain couples TRBV25-1 to TRBJ2-7, with no clear D. Looked up from germline, CDR1 is MGHDK and CDR2 is SYGVNS. Trimming pared 2 bases from V and 3 bases from J, leaving 8 bases between. The CDR3 sequence is 13 residues long. For the CDR3, the DNA is TGTGCCAGCAGTGAAGTAGGAGACTACGAGCAGTACTTC. Translation: CASSEVGDYEQYF.

The rearrangement uses TRBV7-8 and TRBJ2-3; D is uncertain. With 1 base removed from V and 0 bases from J, the gap between germline ends came to 5 bases. The CDR3 runs to 14 residues. Looked up from germline, CDR1 is SGHVS and CDR2 is FQNEAQ. The CDR3, as DNA: TGTGCCAGCAGCTTAGTTATAAGCACAGATACGCAGTATTTT. This gives the protein CASSLVISTDTQYF.

The gene calls are TRBV5-5 and TRBJ2-7; no clear D. The CDR3 loop spans 13 amino acids. The V end lost 4 bases, the J end lost 6 bases, and 14 bases lay between the germline ends. Germline V CDR1 and CDR2: SGHKS, YYEKEE (reference sequence). Here the CDR3 reads CASSQRALGEQYF. For the CDR3, the DNA is TGTGCCAGCAGCCAACGTGCCCTAGGCGAGCAGTACTTC.

The genes are TRBV29-1 and TRBJ2-1; TRBD2 matches 7 bases. The CDR3 runs 13 residues. CDR1 SQVTM and CDR2 ANQGSEA come from the germline V gene. V shed 3 bases and J 4 bases; nucleotides not matched to a gene: 3. The CDR3 loop is CSVEGGFYNEQFF. CDR3 nucleotides: TGCAGCGTTGAGGGGGGGTTTTACAATGAGCAGTTCTTC.

The V gene is TRBV7-8, the J gene TRBJ2-1; 9 bases line up with TRBD2. Germline CDR1 SGHVS, CDR2 FQNEAQ. This CDR3 comprises 21 residues. J lost 7 bases, V lost 0 bases, and 22 bases had no gene match. The CDR3 is CASSLAFSGSSGRKVANEQFF. The CDR3 nucleotides read TGTGCCAGCAGCTTAGCTTTCTCGGGGAGTAGCGGGAGAAAGGTGGCTAATGAGCAGTTCTTC.